The sequence of this T cell receptor (beta chain) was determined in a study of blood T cells in healthy people across ages. The CDR3 runs to 14 residues. CDR1 is SGHDN and CDR2 is FVKESK in the germline V gene. V was cut by 3 bases and J by 5 bases, with 13 bases left in between. Study outcomes and limitations: Unsorted PBMC input precluded a conclusive naive versus antigen-experienced comparison.

Alongside a J-beta primer mix, a sample-barcoded 5' primer served in a second PCR lasting roughly 7 to 11 cycles. Each CDR3 protein gets one entry after TCRdb re-called the 5' RACE reads with MiXCR. Of 500,000 to 600,000 distinct CDR3 sequences in the sample, about 26% were seen once. This clonotype was seen only a few times. The antigen remains undetermined. The TCR comes from an older woman in good health. The sequencing input was blood. The chain combines TRBV14 with TRBJ2-5; TRBD1 might be the D (7 bases). The CDR3 reads CASSHRGARETQYF. For the CDR3, the DNA is TGTGCCAGCAGCCACAGGGGGGCCCGCGAGACCCAGTACTTC.